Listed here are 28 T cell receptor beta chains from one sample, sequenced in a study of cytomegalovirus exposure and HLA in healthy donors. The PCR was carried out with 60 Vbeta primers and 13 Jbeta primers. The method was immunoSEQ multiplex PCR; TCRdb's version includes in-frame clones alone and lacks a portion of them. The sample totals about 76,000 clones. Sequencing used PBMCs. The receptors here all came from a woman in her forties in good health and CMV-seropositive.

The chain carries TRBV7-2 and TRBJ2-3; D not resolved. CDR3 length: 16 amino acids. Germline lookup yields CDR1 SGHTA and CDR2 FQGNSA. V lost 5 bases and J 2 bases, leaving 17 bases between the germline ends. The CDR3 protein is CASSPRHGTLTDTQYF. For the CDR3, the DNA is TGTGCCAGCAGCCCGAGACACGGTACCCTCACAGATACGCAGTATTTT.

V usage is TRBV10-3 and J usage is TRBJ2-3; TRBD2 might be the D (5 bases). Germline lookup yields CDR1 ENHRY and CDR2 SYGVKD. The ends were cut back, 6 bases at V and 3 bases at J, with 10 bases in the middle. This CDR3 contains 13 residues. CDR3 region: CAIRYTRTDTQYF. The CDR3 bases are TGTGCCATCAGGTATACTAGGACAGATACGCAGTATTTT.

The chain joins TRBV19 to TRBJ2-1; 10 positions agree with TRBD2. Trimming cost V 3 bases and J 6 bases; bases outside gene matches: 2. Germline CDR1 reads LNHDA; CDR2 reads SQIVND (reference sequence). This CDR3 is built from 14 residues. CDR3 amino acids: CASSIPSGSNEQFF. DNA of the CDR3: TGTGCCAGTAGTATCCCTAGCGGGAGCAATGAGCAGTTCTTC. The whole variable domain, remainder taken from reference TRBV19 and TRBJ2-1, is DGGITQSPKYLFRKEGQNVTLSCEQNLNHDAMYWYRQDPGQGLRLIYYSQIVNDFQKGDIAEGYSVSREKKESFPLTVTSAQKNPTAFYLCASSIPSGSNEQFFGPGTRLTVL.

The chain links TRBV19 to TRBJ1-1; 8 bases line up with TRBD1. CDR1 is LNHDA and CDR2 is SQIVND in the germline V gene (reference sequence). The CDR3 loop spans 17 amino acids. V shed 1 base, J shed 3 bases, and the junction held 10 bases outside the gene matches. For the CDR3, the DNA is TGTGCCAGTAGTATAGCCAGTGGACAGGGAAAGGACACTGAAGCTTTCTTT. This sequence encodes CASSIASGQGKDTEAFF.

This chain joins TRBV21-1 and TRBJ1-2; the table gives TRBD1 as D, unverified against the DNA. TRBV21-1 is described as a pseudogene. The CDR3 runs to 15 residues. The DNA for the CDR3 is TGTGCCAGCAGCATCCTTGGACAGGATCCCTATGGCTACACCTTC. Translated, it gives CASSILGQDPYGYTF.

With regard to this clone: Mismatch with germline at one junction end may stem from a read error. The CDR3 protein is CASSLVGTGVKTEAFF. The CDR3, as DNA: TGTGCCAGCAGCTTAGTTGGGACAGGAGTGAAGACTGAAGCTTTCTTT. This rearrangement joins TRBV7-2 to TRBJ1-1, with 8 bases identical to TRBD1. Germline V gene lookup returns CDR1 SGHTA and CDR2 FQGNSA. There are 16 residues in the CDR3.

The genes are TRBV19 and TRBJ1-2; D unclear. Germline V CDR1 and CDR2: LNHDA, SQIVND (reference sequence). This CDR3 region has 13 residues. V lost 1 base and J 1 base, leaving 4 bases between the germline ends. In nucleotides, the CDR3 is TGTGCCAGTAGTATAGTCATTAACTATGGCTACACCTTC. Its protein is CASSIVINYGYTF.

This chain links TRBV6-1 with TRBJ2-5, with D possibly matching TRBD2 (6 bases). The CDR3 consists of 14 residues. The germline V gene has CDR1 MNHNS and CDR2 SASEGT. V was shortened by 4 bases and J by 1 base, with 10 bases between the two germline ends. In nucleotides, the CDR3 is TGTGCCAGCAGTGGTCGAGCGGGCCAAGAGACCCAGTACTTC. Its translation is CASSGRAGQETQYF.

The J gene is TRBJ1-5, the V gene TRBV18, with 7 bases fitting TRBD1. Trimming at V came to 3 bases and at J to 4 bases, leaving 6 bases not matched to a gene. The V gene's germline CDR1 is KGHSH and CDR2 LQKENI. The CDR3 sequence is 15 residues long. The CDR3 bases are TGTGCCAGCTCACCGGGCCAGGGGGTGAATCAGCCCCAGCATTTT. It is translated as CASSPGQGVNQPQHF.

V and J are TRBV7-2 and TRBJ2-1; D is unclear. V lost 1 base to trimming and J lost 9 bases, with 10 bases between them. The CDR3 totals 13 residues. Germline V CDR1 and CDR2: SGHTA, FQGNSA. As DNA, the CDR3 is TGTGCCAGCAGCTTAGTAACGGGTATTGAGCAGTTCTTC. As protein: CASSLVTGIEQFF.

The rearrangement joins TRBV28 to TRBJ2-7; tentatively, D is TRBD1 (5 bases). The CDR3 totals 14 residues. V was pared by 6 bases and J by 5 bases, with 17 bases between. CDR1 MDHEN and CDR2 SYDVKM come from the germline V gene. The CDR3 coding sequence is TGTGCCAGCAGGGGCCAGCAGGGTGTACACGAGCAGTACTTC. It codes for CASRGQQGVHEQYF. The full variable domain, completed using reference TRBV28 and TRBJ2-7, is DVKVTQSSRYLVKRTGEKVFLECVQDMDHENMFWYRQDPGLGLRLIYFSYDVKMKEKGDIPEGYSVSREKKERFSLILESASTNQTSMYLCASRGQQGVHEQYFGPGTRLTVT.

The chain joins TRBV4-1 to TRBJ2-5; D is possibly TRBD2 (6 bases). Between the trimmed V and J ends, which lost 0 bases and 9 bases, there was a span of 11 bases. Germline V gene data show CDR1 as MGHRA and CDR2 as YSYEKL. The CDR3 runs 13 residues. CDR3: CASSQETGSPQYF. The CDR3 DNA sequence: TGCGCCAGCAGCCAAGAGACCGGGAGCCCCCAGTACTTC.

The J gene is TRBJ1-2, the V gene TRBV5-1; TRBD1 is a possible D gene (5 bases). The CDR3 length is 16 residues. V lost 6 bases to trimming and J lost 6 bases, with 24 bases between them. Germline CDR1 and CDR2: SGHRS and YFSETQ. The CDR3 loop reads CASTYGTAEGSDGYTF. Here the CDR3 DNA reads TGCGCCAGCACCTACGGGACTGCAGAGGGTTCAGATGGCTACACCTTC.

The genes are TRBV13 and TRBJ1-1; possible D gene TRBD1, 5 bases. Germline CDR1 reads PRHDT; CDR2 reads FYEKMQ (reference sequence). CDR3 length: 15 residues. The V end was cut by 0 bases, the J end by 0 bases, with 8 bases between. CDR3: CASSLGQGLNTEAFF. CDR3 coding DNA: TGTGCCAGCAGCTTAGGTCAGGGCCTGAACACTGAAGCTTTCTTT.

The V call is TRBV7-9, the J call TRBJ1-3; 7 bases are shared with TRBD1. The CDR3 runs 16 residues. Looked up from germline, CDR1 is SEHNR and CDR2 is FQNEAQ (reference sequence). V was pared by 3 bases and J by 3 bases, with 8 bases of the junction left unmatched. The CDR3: CASSFPPGTVGNTIYF. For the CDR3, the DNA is TGTGCCAGCAGCTTTCCTCCTGGGACAGTTGGAAACACCATATATTTT.

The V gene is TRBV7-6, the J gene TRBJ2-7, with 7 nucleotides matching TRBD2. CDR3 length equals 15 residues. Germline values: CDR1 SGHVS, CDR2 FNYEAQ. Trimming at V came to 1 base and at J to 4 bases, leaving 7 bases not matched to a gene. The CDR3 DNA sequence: TGTGCCAGCAGCTTAGTGGGGAGGGACCAGTACGAGCAGTACTTC. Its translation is CASSLVGRDQYEQYF.

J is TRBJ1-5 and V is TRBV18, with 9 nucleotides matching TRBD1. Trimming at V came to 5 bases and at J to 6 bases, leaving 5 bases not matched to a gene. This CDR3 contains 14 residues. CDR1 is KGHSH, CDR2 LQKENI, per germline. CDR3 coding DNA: TGTGCCAGCTCAATACAGGGGGCGGGTCAGCCCCAGCATTTT. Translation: CASSIQGAGQPQHF.

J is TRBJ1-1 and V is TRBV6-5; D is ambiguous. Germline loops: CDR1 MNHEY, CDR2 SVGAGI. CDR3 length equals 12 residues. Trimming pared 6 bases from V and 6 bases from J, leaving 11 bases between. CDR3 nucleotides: TGTGCCAGCAGCCAATTACCGGCTGAAGCTTTCTTT. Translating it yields CASSQLPAEAFF.

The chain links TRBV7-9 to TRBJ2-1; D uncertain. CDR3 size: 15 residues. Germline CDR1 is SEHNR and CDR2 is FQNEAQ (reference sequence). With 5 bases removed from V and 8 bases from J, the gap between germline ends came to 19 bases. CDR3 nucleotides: TGTGCCAGCAGCAAATACTTGCAGACTGGAGATGAGCAGTTCTTC. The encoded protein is CASSKYLQTGDEQFF.

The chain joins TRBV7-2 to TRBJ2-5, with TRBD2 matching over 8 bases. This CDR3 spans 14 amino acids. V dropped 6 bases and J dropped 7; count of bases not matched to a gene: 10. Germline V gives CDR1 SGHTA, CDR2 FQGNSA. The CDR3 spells CASRLNGLARTQYF. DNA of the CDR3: TGTGCCAGCAGGCTAAATGGACTAGCAAGGACCCAGTACTTC.

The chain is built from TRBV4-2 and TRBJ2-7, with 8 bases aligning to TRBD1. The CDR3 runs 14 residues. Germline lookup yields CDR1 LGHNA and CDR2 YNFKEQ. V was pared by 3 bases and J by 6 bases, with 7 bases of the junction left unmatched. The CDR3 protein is CASSQESRGLEQYF. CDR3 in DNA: TGTGCCAGCAGCCAGGAATCCAGGGGGCTCGAGCAGTACTTC.

CDR3 in amino acids: CASSPTGGSETQYF. Written as DNA, the CDR3 is TGTGCCAGCAGCCCGACAGGGGGTAGCGAGACCCAGTACTTC. The chain combines TRBV7-3 with TRBJ2-5; 9 positions agree with TRBD1. The CDR3 is 14 residues long. The junction had 6 bases not matched to a gene; V was cut back by 5 bases and J by 5 bases. Germline V gene data show CDR1 as SGHTA and CDR2 as FQGTGA.

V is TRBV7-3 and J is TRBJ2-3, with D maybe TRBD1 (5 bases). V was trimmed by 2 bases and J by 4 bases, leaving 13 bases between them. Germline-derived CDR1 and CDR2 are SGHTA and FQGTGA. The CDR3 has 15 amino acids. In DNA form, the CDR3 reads TGTGCCAGCAGCTTACAGGGTATCAGCGCAGATACGCAGTATTTT. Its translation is CASSLQGISADTQYF.

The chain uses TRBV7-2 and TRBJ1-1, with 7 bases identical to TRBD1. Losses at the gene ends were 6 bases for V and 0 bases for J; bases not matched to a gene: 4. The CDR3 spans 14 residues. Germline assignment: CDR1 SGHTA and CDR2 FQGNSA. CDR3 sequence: CASRRTGLNTEAFF. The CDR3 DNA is TGTGCCAGCAGACGGACAGGACTGAACACTGAAGCTTTCTTT.

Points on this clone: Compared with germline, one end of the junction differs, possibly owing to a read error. CDR3 in amino acids: CASSKSREGEPEAFF. For the CDR3, the DNA is TGCGCCAGCAGTAAGTCCCGGGAGGGAGAACCGGAAGCTTTCTTT. The rearrangement uses TRBV10-1 and TRBJ1-1, with D unclear. The CDR3 length is 15 residues. Per the germline V gene, CDR1 is WNHNN and CDR2 is SYGVQD (reference sequence).

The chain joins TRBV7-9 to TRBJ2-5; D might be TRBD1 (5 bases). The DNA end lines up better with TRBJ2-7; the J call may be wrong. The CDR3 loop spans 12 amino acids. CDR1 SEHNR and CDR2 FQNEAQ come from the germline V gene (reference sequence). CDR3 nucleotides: TGTGCCAGCAGCTTACAGGGCTACGAGCAGTACTTC. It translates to CASSLQGYEQYF.

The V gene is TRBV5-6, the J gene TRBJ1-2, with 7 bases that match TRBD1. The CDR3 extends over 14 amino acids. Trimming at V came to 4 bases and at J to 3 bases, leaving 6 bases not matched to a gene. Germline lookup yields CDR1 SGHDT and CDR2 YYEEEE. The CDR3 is CASSGDSLYYGYTF. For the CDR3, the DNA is TGTGCCAGCAGCGGGGACAGCCTATACTATGGCTACACCTTC.

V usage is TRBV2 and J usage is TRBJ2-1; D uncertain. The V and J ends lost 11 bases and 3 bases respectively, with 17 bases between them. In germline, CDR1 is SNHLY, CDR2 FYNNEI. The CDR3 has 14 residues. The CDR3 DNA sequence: TGTGCCGTCCAACTACATACCTTCTACAATGAGCAGTTCTTC. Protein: CAVQLHTFYNEQFF.